This entry lists 25 T cell receptor beta chains sequenced from one sample in a study of CD8 T cells in Susac syndrome. Random hexamers served to reverse transcribe roughly 0.5 to 1 ug RNA. TCRdb recomputed calls from the immunoSEQ multiplex PCR reads with MiXCR, one row per CDR3 protein. The sample shows about 180,000 distinct CDR3 sequences, around 96% of them seen only once. The source material was CD4+ T cells from PBMCs. These receptors originate from a human donor with Susac syndrome.

The chain carries TRBV6-2 or TRBV6-3 and TRBJ2-3, with D perhaps assigned TRBD1 or TRBD2 (5 bases each). The germline V gene has CDR1 MNHEY and CDR2 SVGEGT. V was pared by 2 bases and J by 1 base, with 13 bases between. The CDR3 spans 16 residues. The chain's CDR3 is CASSYRGGIRTDTQYF. CDR3 nucleotides: TGTGCCAGCAGTTACCGGGGCGGAATTCGCACAGATACGCAGTATTTT.

This clonotype came up once. The rearrangement links TRBV18 to TRBJ2-5, with a possible D match to TRBD1 (7 bases). This CDR3 is 15 amino acids long. Germline V gene lookup returns CDR1 KGHSH and CDR2 LQKENI. Between the trimmed V and J ends, which lost 1 base and 4 bases, there was a span of 13 bases. The CDR3 DNA follows: TGTGCCAGCTCACCACGTTCAGGGGGAGGAGAGACCCAGTACTTC. It codes for CASSPRSGGGETQYF.

The chain is built from TRBV20-1 and TRBJ1-5; a weak D match, TRBD1 (6 bases). CDR3 length: 14 residues. The germline V gene encodes CDR1 DFQATT and CDR2 SNEGSKA (reference sequence). V dropped 1 base and J dropped 1 base, with 8 bases sitting between them. The chain's CDR3 is CSARVQGSNQPQHF. DNA for the CDR3: TGCAGTGCTAGAGTCCAGGGGAGCAATCAGCCCCAGCATTTT.

The V call is TRBV4-1, the J call TRBJ2-1; TRBD2 matches at 7 bases. The germline CDR1 and CDR2 sequences are MGHRA and YSYEKL. The ends lost 1 base at V and 7 bases at J; junction bases unmatched: 7. There are 15 residues in the CDR3. CDR3 loop: CASSQAAGASNEQFF. The DNA for the CDR3 is TGCGCCAGCAGCCAAGCGGCGGGAGCTTCGAATGAGCAGTTCTTC.

This chain links TRBV5-1 with TRBJ2-7; a possible D gene is TRBD2 (6 bases). V was pared by 4 bases and J by 6 bases, with 23 bases between. The length of the CDR3 is 16 residues. Germline CDR1 is SGHRS and CDR2 is YFSETQ. This CDR3 is CASSTSRDSRRAEQYV. CDR3 in DNA: TGCGCCAGCAGCACCTCCCGGGACTCCCGTAGGGCCGAGCAGTACGTC.

The chain joins TRBV20-1 to TRBJ2-7, with no clear D. Trimming removed 0 bases at V and 0 bases at J, with 6 bases between. The CDR3 covers 13 residues. Germline CDR1 DFQATT, CDR2 SNEGSKA (reference sequence). DNA for the CDR3: TGCAGTGCTAGAGATCCCAGCTCCTACGAGCAGTACGTC. It encodes CSARDPSSYEQYV.

V and J are TRBV5-1 and TRBJ2-5; 9 nucleotides agree with TRBD2. From germline, CDR1 is SGHRS and CDR2 YFSETQ. V gave up 5 bases and J gave up 0 bases; unmatched junction bases: 5. The CDR3 runs to 15 residues. The CDR3 nucleotides read TGCGCCAGCAGTTCGCTAGCGGGATACCAAGAGACCCAGTACTTC. It is translated as CASSSLAGYQETQYF.

The V call is TRBV6-1, the J call TRBJ1-1; 7 bases fit TRBD1. Germline V lookup: CDR1 MNHNS, CDR2 SASEGT. V lost 5 bases to trimming and J lost 5 bases; unmatched junction nucleotides: 8. CDR3 length: 14 residues. CDR3 nucleotide sequence: TGTGCCAGCAGTCCTACAGGGGTTGGGACTGAAGCTTTCTTT. It specifies CASSPTGVGTEAFF.

The V gene is TRBV24-1, the J gene TRBJ1-5; D gene unclear. V was cut by 2 bases and J by 4 bases, with 14 bases left in between. Germline values: CDR1 KGHDR, CDR2 SFDVKD. The CDR3 totals 16 residues. As DNA, the CDR3 is TGTGCCACCAGTGATTCTCTGGACGGCGCGAATCAGCCCCAGCATTTT. Protein product: CATSDSLDGANQPQHF.

This chain uses TRBV19 with TRBJ1-6, with a possible D match to TRBD1 (5 bases). Trimming stripped 3 bases from V and 9 bases from J, with 18 bases between. The V gene's germline CDR1 is LNHDA and CDR2 SQIVND (reference sequence). CDR3 length: 16 amino acids. This CDR3 is CASSISPWGTGSPLHF. The CDR3 DNA reads TGTGCCAGTAGTATCTCGCCGTGGGGAACAGGTTCACCCCTCCACTTT.

This chain uses TRBV20-1 with TRBJ1-3; 10 bases fit TRBD1. CDR3 length: 15 amino acids. CDR1 DFQATT and CDR2 SNEGSKA come from the germline V gene (reference sequence). Losses at the gene ends were 4 bases for V and 7 bases for J; bases not matched to a gene: 10. The CDR3 sequence: CSATTGTGAFNTIYF. CDR3 sequence (DNA): TGCAGTGCTACCACCGGGACAGGGGCCTTTAACACCATATATTTT.

The chain employs TRBV14 and TRBJ2-7; D remains ambiguous. Trimming cost V 3 bases and J 6 bases, with 9 bases left between them. The germline CDR1 and CDR2 sequences are SGHDN and FVKESK. The CDR3 has 12 amino acids. This CDR3 is CASSHTVFEQYF. CDR3 nucleotides: TGTGCCAGCAGCCACACCGTATTCGAGCAGTACTTC.

The chain recombines TRBV4-1 with TRBJ2-6; 12 nucleotides match TRBD1. V lost 4 bases and J lost 4; bases outside the gene matches: 5. The CDR3 has 17 amino acids. Per the germline V gene, CDR1 is MGHRA and CDR2 is YSYEKL. The CDR3 here is CASSRPGQGAGANVLTF. CDR3 sequence (DNA): TGCGCCAGCAGCCGGCCGGGACAGGGGGCGGGGGCCAACGTCCTGACTTTC.

This chain links TRBV18 with TRBJ2-7; 7 bases fit TRBD1. The CDR3 length is 13 residues. The germline gives CDR1 KGHSH, CDR2 LQKENI. Unmatched junction bases numbered 4, after V lost 6 bases and J lost 2 bases. The CDR3 reads CASSPTGAYEQYV. CDR3 DNA sequence: TGTGCCAGCTCTCCCACAGGGGCCTACGAGCAGTACGTC.

The chain joins TRBV24-1 to TRBJ1-2, with 10 nucleotides matching TRBD1. J lost 5 bases, V lost 3 bases, and 5 bases had no gene match. The CDR3 extends over 15 amino acids. The germline CDR1 and CDR2 sequences are KGHDR and SFDVKD. The DNA for the CDR3 is TGTGCCACCAGTGATCCGGGACAGGGGATGTATGGCTACACCTTC. Amino acid sequence: CATSDPGQGMYGYTF.

V gene TRBV20-1 combines with J gene TRBJ2-5; the match to TRBD2 covers 10 bases. The CDR3 length is 13 residues. Germline-derived CDR1 and CDR2 are DFQATT and SNEGSKA (reference sequence). V trimming: 8 bases; J trimming: 0 bases; junction bases outside the gene matches: 3. CDR3 sequence reads: CSLLAGNQETQYF. The CDR3 region has the DNA TGCAGTCTACTAGCGGGGAACCAAGAGACCCAGTACTTC.

The chain joins TRBV3-1 to TRBJ2-7; D not resolved. The V end lost 3 bases, the J end lost 6 bases, and 9 bases lay between the germline ends. CDR3 length: 12 residues. Germline V gene sequence: CDR1 LGHDT, CDR2 YNNKEL (reference sequence). The CDR3 loop is CASSQGYGEQYF. Here the CDR3 DNA reads TGTGCCAGCAGCCAGGGGTACGGCGAGCAGTACTTC.

This chain connects TRBV4-1 to TRBJ2-2, with a weak D call TRBD2 (5 bases). Germline V lookup: CDR1 MGHRA, CDR2 YSYEKL. The CDR3 totals 18 residues. Trimming pared 0 bases from V and 4 bases from J, leaving 18 bases between. The CDR3 DNA reads as TGCGCCAGCAGCCAAGATCCGGACTGGAACCTCTTCACCGGGGAGCTGTTTTTT. Translated, it gives CASSQDPDWNLFTGELFF.

The V and J genes are TRBV20-1 and TRBJ2-3; the D gene is possibly TRBD2 (6 bases). The V gene's germline CDR1 is DFQATT and CDR2 SNEGSKA (reference sequence). The V end was cut by 0 bases, the J end by 4 bases, with 11 bases between. This CDR3 is built from 14 residues. Here the CDR3 DNA reads TGCAGTGCTAGAGATTGGAGGGGTTCAGATACGCAGTATTTT. Translated, it gives CSARDWRGSDTQYF.

This clonotype was counted a single time. CDR3 residues: CASSLLGWDQPQHF. As DNA, the CDR3 is TGTGCCAGCAGTCTACTGGGTTGGGATCAGCCCCAGCATTTT. This chain links TRBV2 with TRBJ1-5; D unclear. V was trimmed by 5 bases and J by 5 bases, leaving 13 bases between them. Per germline, CDR1 SNHLY and CDR2 FYNNEI. CDR3 length equals 14 residues. The full variable domain, with the rest looked up from reference TRBV2 and TRBJ1-5, is EPEVTQTPSHQVTQMGQEVILRCVPISNHLYFYWYRQILGQKVEFLVSFYNNEISEKSEIFDDQFSVERPDGSNFTLKIRSTKLEDSAMYFCASSLLGWDQPQHFGDGTRLSIL.

The rearrangement links TRBV28 to TRBJ1-5, with a tentative D call TRBD1 (5 bases). With 2 bases removed from V and 4 bases from J, the gap between germline ends came to 9 bases. The CDR3 has 14 residues. From germline, CDR1 is MDHEN and CDR2 SYDVKM. Written as DNA, the CDR3 is TGTGCCAGCAGTTTAGGGGCAGCGAATCAGCCCCAGCATTTT. It is translated as CASSLGAANQPQHF.

This chain connects TRBV2 to TRBJ2-5, with 9 bases fitting TRBD1. The CDR3 runs to 13 residues. V lost 7 bases to trimming and J lost 5 bases; unmatched junction nucleotides: 5. Germline CDR1 SNHLY, CDR2 FYNNEI. The CDR3 sequence: CASNQDRGETQYF. Here the CDR3 DNA reads TGTGCCAGCAACCAGGACAGGGGCGAGACCCAGTACTTC.

In this sample, this clonotype turned up once. V is TRBV20-1 and J is TRBJ2-7; D is undetermined. Trimming pared 5 bases from V and 3 bases from J, leaving 17 bases between. CDR1 is DFQATT, CDR2 SNEGSKA, per germline (reference sequence). The CDR3 loop spans 14 amino acids. CDR3 protein: CSALFFGDLYEQYF. The CDR3 DNA follows: TGCAGTGCTTTATTTTTTGGGGATCTCTACGAGCAGTACTTC.

The chain is built from TRBV11-2 and TRBJ2-7; D is uncertain. The CDR3 length is 14 residues. Germline V gene data show CDR1 as SGHAT and CDR2 as FQNNGV. V lost 0 bases and J 1 base, leaving 7 bases between the germline ends. CDR3: CASSLDSGSYEQYV. The CDR3 DNA reads as TGTGCCAGCAGCTTAGATTCCGGATCCTACGAGCAGTACGTC.

The chain has TRBV24-1 and TRBJ1-2, with unresolved D. V lost 1 base and J 2 bases, leaving 7 bases between the germline ends. The CDR3 spans 14 residues. Germline V gives CDR1 KGHDR, CDR2 SFDVKD. This chain's CDR3 is CATSDFTSNYGYTF. As DNA, the CDR3 is TGTGCCACCAGTGATTTCACGTCAAACTATGGCTACACCTTC.